One sample yielded the 22 T cell receptor beta chains listed below, sequenced in a study of control samples from healthy donors and cancer patients. Repertoires were generated with immunoSEQ multiplex PCR, while TCRdb's copy carries only in-frame clones and drops some. The sample has 140,000 to 150,000 clones, 89% seen once. The sequenced sample was blood. The receptors were gathered from a man aged 30 to 39 in good health.

The V gene is TRBV7-9, the J gene TRBJ2-7, with 12 bases identical to TRBD1. Looked up from germline, CDR1 is SEHNR and CDR2 is FQNEAQ (reference sequence). Trimming cost V 4 bases and J 5 bases; bases outside gene matches: 3. The CDR3 covers 14 residues. The CDR3 region has the DNA TGTGCCAGCAGCTGGGACAGGGGGCCAGACGAGCAGTACTTC. Amino acid sequence: CASSWDRGPDEQYF.

The CDR3 coding sequence is TGTGCCAGCAGCCAAGGACGCGGGGAGCTGTTTTTT. This sequence encodes CASSQGRGELFF. This chain connects TRBV3-1 (or the pseudogene TRBV3-2) to TRBJ2-2; D is unclear. This CDR3 spans 12 amino acids. The V end lost 1 base, the J end lost 7 bases, and 4 bases lay between the germline ends. Germline loops: CDR1 LGHDT, CDR2 YNNKEL (reference sequence).

V is TRBV12-3 or TRBV12-4 and J is TRBJ1-5, with D possibly matching TRBD1 (6 bases). This CDR3 comprises 11 residues. The V and J ends lost 5 bases and 10 bases respectively, with 9 bases between them. CDR3 sequence reads: CASSTRGPQHF. CDR3 bases: TGTGCCAGCAGTACCAGGGGCCCCCAGCATTTT.

The rearrangement uses TRBV3-1 (or the pseudogene TRBV3-2) and TRBJ2-2, with 13 bases identical to TRBD2. The CDR3 is made up of 16 amino acids. V was clipped by 4 bases and J by 6 bases; unmatched bases: 5. CDR1 LGHDT and CDR2 YNNKEL come from the germline V gene (reference sequence). CDR3 region: CASSLYGLAGAGELFF. CDR3 coding DNA: TGTGCCAGCAGCCTATACGGACTAGCGGGAGCCGGGGAGCTGTTTTTT.

V and J are TRBV7-9 and TRBJ2-7; D possibly corresponds to TRBD2 (5 bases). The CDR3 is made up of 15 amino acids. Trimming took 4 bases from V and 7 from J, leaving 20 bases between them. Looked up from germline, CDR1 is SEHNR and CDR2 is FQNEAQ (reference sequence). The CDR3 here is CASSSGWEQMGEQYF. The DNA for the CDR3 is TGTGCCAGCAGCTCCGGTTGGGAGCAGATGGGAGAGCAGTACTTC.

This chain connects TRBV23-1 to TRBJ2-3; D is unclear. TRBV23-1 is identified as an open reading frame with a role that is uncertain. Between the trimmed V and J ends, which lost 9 bases and 4 bases, there was a span of 8 bases. CDR3 length: 11 residues. The CDR3 reads CARVNADTQYF. The CDR3 region has the DNA TGCGCCAGGGTGAATGCAGATACGCAGTATTTT.

The chain is built from TRBV24-1 and TRBJ2-3, with 14 bases that match TRBD2. This CDR3 region has 16 residues. J gave up 7 bases and V 3 bases, and 5 bases lay outside the gene matches. Germline V gene data show CDR1 as KGHDR and CDR2 as SFDVKD. This chain's CDR3 is CATSDATSGGAYTQYF. The CDR3 DNA follows: TGTGCCACCAGTGATGCGACTAGCGGGGGGGCATATACGCAGTATTTT.

The genes are TRBV4-3 and TRBJ1-5, with 9 bases matching TRBD1. J gave up 5 bases and V 4 bases, and 12 bases lay outside the gene matches. The V gene's germline CDR1 is LGHNA and CDR2 YSLEER. The CDR3 sequence is 17 residues long. The CDR3, as DNA: TGCGCCAGCAGCCTGACACTGACCGGGACAGGGTATCAGCCCCAGCATTTT. Protein: CASSLTLTGTGYQPQHF.

The genes are TRBV20-1 and TRBJ1-1, with D uncertain. The CDR3 extends over 11 amino acids. Trimming removed 6 bases from V and 6 bases from J, with 11 bases in between. Per the germline V gene, CDR1 is DFQATT and CDR2 is SNEGSKA (reference sequence). The CDR3 loop reads CSATPESEAFF. The DNA for the CDR3 is TGCAGTGCCACCCCAGAGTCTGAAGCTTTCTTT.

The chain recombines TRBV9 with TRBJ2-1, with 7 nucleotides matching TRBD2. V shed 4 bases, J shed 0 bases, and the junction held 4 bases outside the gene matches. The V gene's germline CDR1 is SGDLS and CDR2 YYNGEE. There are 15 residues in the CDR3. The CDR3 protein is CASSPGGSSYNEQFF. The CDR3 DNA reads TGTGCCAGCAGCCCCGGGGGGAGCTCCTACAATGAGCAGTTCTTC.

The rearrangement uses TRBV7-9 and TRBJ1-5; no definite D call. The CDR3 is 13 amino acids. V lost 3 bases and J lost 6, with 9 bases in between. Germline CDR1 is SEHNR and CDR2 is FQNEAQ (reference sequence). CDR3 in DNA: TGTGCCAGCAGCTTGGGAGGAGTTCAGCCCCAGCATTTT. It encodes CASSLGGVQPQHF.

This chain joins TRBV27 and TRBJ2-7, with 7 bases aligning to TRBD2. Germline V gives CDR1 MNHEY, CDR2 SMNVEV (reference sequence). The CDR3 is 13 residues long. V lost 4 bases to trimming and J lost 3 bases; unmatched junction nucleotides: 3. The CDR3 sequence is CASSWERGYEQYF. The CDR3 region has the DNA TGTGCCAGCAGTTGGGAGCGGGGCTACGAGCAGTACTTC.

J is TRBJ2-1 and V is TRBV27, with 10 bases that match TRBD2. With V trimmed by 3 bases and J by 10 bases, 12 bases remained unmatched. This CDR3 is built from 16 residues. The germline V gene encodes CDR1 MNHEY and CDR2 SMNVEV (reference sequence). The CDR3 bases are TGTGCCAGCAGTTTTGGGGCTAGCGGGAGAGGTGGGGAGCAGTTCTTC. It specifies CASSFGASGRGGEQFF.

The J gene is TRBJ1-6, the V gene TRBV7-3; D is ambiguous. This CDR3 is 13 amino acids long. V lost 4 bases to trimming and J lost 8 bases, with 9 bases between them. Germline V CDR1 and CDR2: SGHTA, FQGTGA. The chain's CDR3 is CASSSGRDSPLHF. The CDR3 DNA follows: TGTGCCAGCAGCTCAGGACGGGATTCACCCCTCCACTTT.

This chain connects TRBV14 to TRBJ2-1; a possible D gene is TRBD2 (5 bases). The CDR3 has 14 amino acids. V lost 1 base, J lost 9 bases, and 13 bases lay in between. The germline V gene has CDR1 SGHDN and CDR2 FVKESK. The CDR3 region is CASSQVPSWSEQFF. The DNA of the CDR3 is TGTGCCAGCAGCCAAGTCCCTAGCTGGAGTGAGCAGTTCTTC.

The rearrangement links TRBV6-6 to TRBJ2-7; 13 bases are shared with TRBD2. The J segment lost 3 bases and the V segment lost 3 bases, leaving 2 bases of the junction unmatched. The CDR3 is 15 residues long. Germline CDR1 and CDR2: MNHNY and SVGAGI (reference sequence). CDR3 region: CASSYGTSGDYEQYF. CDR3 DNA: TGTGCCAGCAGTTATGGGACTAGCGGGGACTACGAGCAGTACTTC.

This clone was counted once. V is TRBV25-1 and J is TRBJ1-2; TRBD1 is a possible D gene (6 bases). The CDR3 has 17 residues. CDR1 is MGHDK, CDR2 SYGVNS, per germline. Trimming shortened V by 2 bases and J by 4 bases, and 20 bases separated the two germline ends. In DNA form, the CDR3 reads TGTGCCAGCAGTGAAGTGGGGCAGGGGAAGGTAAGCTATGGCTACACCTTC. This encodes CASSEVGQGKVSYGYTF.

The V call is TRBV2, the J call TRBJ1-5; possibly TRBD1 for D (5 bases). The CDR3 extends over 14 amino acids. The V end was cut by 7 bases, the J end by 2 bases, with 12 bases between. Per germline, CDR1 SNHLY and CDR2 FYNNEI. CDR3 in DNA: TGTGCCAGCACTTTCGGGGGAGGCAATCAGCCCCAGCATTTT. As protein: CASTFGGGNQPQHF. Full variable domain (remainder filled in from reference TRBV2 and TRBJ1-5): EPEVTQTPSHQVTQMGQEVILRCVPISNHLYFYWYRQILGQKVEFLVSFYNNEISEKSEIFDDQFSVERPDGSNFTLKIRSTKLEDSAMYFCASTFGGGNQPQHFGDGTRLSIL.

This clone has more than one count but fewer than ten. V and J are TRBV15 and TRBJ2-6; D is unclear. Germline CDR1 is LNHNV and CDR2 is YYDKDF (reference sequence). The CDR3 sequence is 19 residues long. Between the trimmed V and J ends, which lost 0 bases and 0 bases, there was a span of 15 bases. The CDR3, as DNA: TGTGCCACCAGCAGAGATCCCACGGGCAGCCGCTCTGGGGCCAACGTCCTGACTTTC. Its translation: CATSRDPTGSRSGANVLTF.

The chain has TRBV2 and TRBJ2-3; 11 bases fit TRBD2. Germline V lookup: CDR1 SNHLY, CDR2 FYNNEI. The V and J ends lost 6 bases and 4 bases, in that order; junction bases with no gene match: 6. The CDR3 totals 15 residues. CDR3 coding DNA: TGTGCCAGCAGCTCCACTAGCGGGAGCTCAGATACGCAGTATTTT. Translation: CASSSTSGSSDTQYF.

The chain combines TRBV4-3 with TRBJ2-7, with 7 bases matching TRBD1. Germline values: CDR1 LGHNA, CDR2 YSLEER. The CDR3 totals 18 residues. The V gene end was trimmed by 0 bases and the J gene end by 2 bases; junction bases not matched to a gene: 13. DNA for the CDR3: TGCGCCAGCAGCCAAGACTTCCACCCCCAGGGGACAGCCTACGAGCAGTACTTC. This codes for CASSQDFHPQGTAYEQYF.

There are a few counts of this clone. The chain carries TRBV10-3 and TRBJ2-1, with TRBD2 matching 15 bases. The CDR3 covers 16 residues. V was pared by 6 bases and J by 7 bases, with 7 bases of the junction left unmatched. The germline gives CDR1 ENHRY, CDR2 SYGVKD. The CDR3 DNA follows: TGTGCCATCAGGGGACTAGCGGGAGGATCGGCAAATGAGCAGTTCTTC. Translating gives CAIRGLAGGSANEQFF.